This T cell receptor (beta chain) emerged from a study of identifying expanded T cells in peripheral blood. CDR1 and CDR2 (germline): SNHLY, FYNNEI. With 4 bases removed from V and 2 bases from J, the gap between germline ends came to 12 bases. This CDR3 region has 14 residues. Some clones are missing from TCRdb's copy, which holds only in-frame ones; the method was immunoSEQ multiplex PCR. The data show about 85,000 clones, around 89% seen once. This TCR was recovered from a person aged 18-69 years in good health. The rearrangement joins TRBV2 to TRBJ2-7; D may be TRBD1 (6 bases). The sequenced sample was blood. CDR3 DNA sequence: TGTGCCAGCAGTGGGGCAGGGGCCGCCTACGAGCAGTACTTC. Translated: CASSGAGAAYEQYF.